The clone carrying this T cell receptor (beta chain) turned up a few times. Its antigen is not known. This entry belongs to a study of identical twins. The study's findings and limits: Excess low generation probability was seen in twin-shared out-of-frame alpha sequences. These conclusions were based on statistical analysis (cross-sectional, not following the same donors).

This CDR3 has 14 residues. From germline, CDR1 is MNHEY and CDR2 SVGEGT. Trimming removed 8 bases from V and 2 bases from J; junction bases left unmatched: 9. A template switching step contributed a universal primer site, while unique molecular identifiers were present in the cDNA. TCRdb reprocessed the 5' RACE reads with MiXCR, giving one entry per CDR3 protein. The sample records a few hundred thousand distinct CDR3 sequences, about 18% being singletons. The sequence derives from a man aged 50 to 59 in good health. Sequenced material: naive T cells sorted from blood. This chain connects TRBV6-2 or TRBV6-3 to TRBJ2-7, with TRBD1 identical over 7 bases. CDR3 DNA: TGTGCCAGCGGACACCCCGGACAGGCCTACGAGCAGTACTTC. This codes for CASGHPGQAYEQYF.